A selection of T cell receptor beta chains follows, all from one sample in a study of T-cell reconstitution after alpha-beta-depleted transplantation in children. From the PCR reads, TCRdb called clonotypes with MiXCR, one entry per CDR3 protein. The data contain some 70,000 distinct CDR3 sequences, approximately 7.4% of them singletons. The material sequenced was PBMCs from the stem cell graft donor, taken from the stem cell graft. The source is a human donor who donated a stem cell graft to a child with acute lymphoblastic leukemia. Both conserved end residues are part of each CDR3. The D gene is left open where the match is weak. Part of the rows lack a size; the others show once, few, many or a class for expanded clones.

clone_size,d_call,v_call,j_call,cdr3_aa,cdr3_nt
many,.,TRBV2,TRBJ2-1,CASSAAKDYNEQFF,TGTGCCAGCAGTGCAGCTAAAGATTACAATGAGCAGTTCTTC
.,.,TRBV6-2/TRBV6-3,TRBJ2-7,CASSGLWVAYEQYF,TGTGCCAGCAGTGGCTTGTGGGTTGCTTACGAGCAGTACTTC
many,TRBD2,TRBV29-1,TRBJ2-5,CSVGGLAGGETQYF,TGCAGCGTTGGGGGACTAGCGGGAGGAGAGACCCAGTACTTC
many,TRBD1,TRBV12-3/TRBV12-4,TRBJ1-4,CASGTRVPTGPKEKLFF,TGTGCCAGCGGGACCCGGGTACCGACAGGGCCGAAGGAAAAACTGTTTTTT
many,.,TRBV12-5,TRBJ1-6,CASGLVHSPLHF,TGTGCTAGTGGTTTGGTACATTCACCCCTCCACTTT
few,TRBD1,TRBV2,TRBJ2-7,CASGDRGYYEQYF,TGTGCCAGCGGGGACAGGGGTTACTACGAGCAGTACTTC
few,TRBD1,TRBV5-1,TRBJ1-4,CASRPGTGDYEKLFF,TGCGCCAGCAGACCCGGGACAGGGGATTATGAAAAACTGTTTTTT
many,.,TRBV6-2/TRBV6-3,TRBJ1-5,CASSYSIGDQPQHF,TGTGCCAGCAGTTACTCGATTGGGGATCAGCCCCAGCATTTT
many,.,TRBV28,TRBJ1-5,CASSPPTGVLRNQPQHF,TGTGCCAGCAGTCCCCCAACGGGGGTTCTCCGAAATCAGCCCCAGCATTTT
many,.,TRBV11-2,TRBJ2-7,CASSLGILYEQYF,TGTGCCAGCAGCTTGGGGATCCTCTACGAGCAGTACTTC
many,.,TRBV27,TRBJ1-2,CASSLQGNYGYTF,TGTGCCAGCAGTTTACAGGGAAACTATGGCTACACCTTC